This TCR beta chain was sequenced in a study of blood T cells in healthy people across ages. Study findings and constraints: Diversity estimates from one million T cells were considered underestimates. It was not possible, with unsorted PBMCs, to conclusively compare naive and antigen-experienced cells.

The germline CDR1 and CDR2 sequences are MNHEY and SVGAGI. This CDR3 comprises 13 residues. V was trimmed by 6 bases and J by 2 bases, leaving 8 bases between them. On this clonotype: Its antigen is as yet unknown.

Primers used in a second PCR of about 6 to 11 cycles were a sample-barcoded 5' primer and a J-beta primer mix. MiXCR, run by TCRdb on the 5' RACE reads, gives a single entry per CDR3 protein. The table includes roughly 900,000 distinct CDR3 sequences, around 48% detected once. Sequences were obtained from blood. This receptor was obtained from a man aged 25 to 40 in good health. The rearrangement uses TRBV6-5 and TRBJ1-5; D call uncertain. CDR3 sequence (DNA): TGTGCCAGCAGACCAGGAGGCAATCAGCCCCAGCATTTT. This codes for CASRPGGNQPQHF.